The present entry profiles one T cell receptor beta chain with its context. Its specificity is not known. This specimen comes from a study of cytomegalovirus exposure and HLA in healthy donors. Study-level background: Tens of millions of unique TCRs, all from HLA-typed donors, were included in an early release of the data. Around 77% of some 390 genotyped donors fell in the Caucasian-associated ancestry cluster. General study points: Among TCR beta chains, those listed as cytomegalovirus-associated numbered approximately 150. As was reported, the classifier diagnosed cytomegalovirus status with high specificity and sensitivity.

Primers for the PCR totalled 60 Vbeta and 13 Jbeta. TCRdb's copy holds only in-frame clones and misses some; the assay was immunoSEQ multiplex PCR. Of under 150,000 clones in the sample, around four fifths were seen once. Trimming cost V 6 bases and J 7 bases, with 12 bases left between them. This CDR3 region has 13 residues. The germline CDR1 and CDR2 sequences are MGHDK and SYGVNS. This rearrangement joins TRBV25-1 to TRBJ1-4; D ambiguous. The TCR was taken from a male donor in good health and CMV-seronegative. Sequenced input: PBMCs. This CDR3 reads CASRIRGGEKLFF. In DNA, the CDR3 is TGTGCCAGCAGGATCCGAGGCGGTGAAAAACTGTTTTTT.